The sequence of this T cell receptor (beta chain) was determined in a study of cytomegalovirus exposure and HLA in healthy donors. Across the whole study: Both the roughly 120 validation repertoires and the approximately 670 first-cohort repertoires used the same platform, as reported by a later analysis.

Broader study findings: First-cohort TCR clusters tended to co-occur in the approximately 110 validation repertoires, a later analysis found. Specificity of three CMV-associated chains for CMV antigens was verified in vitro.

With respect to this clone: Its antigen is not identified.

Sequencing used immunoSEQ multiplex PCR; TCRdb keeps in-frame clones, though not all of them. The data contain over 250,000 clones, 80% to 90% of them seen just once; the ten biggest clones take up approximately 1%. The CDR3 loop spans 13 amino acids. Germline V gene sequence: CDR1 MNHNY, CDR2 SVGAGI (reference sequence). J was trimmed by 7 bases and V by 5 bases; bases with no gene match: 4. Sequenced: PBMCs. The TCR sequence derives from a woman aged 18 to 35 in good health and CMV-seronegative. This chain connects TRBV6-6 to TRBJ1-5; 8 bases are shared with TRBD1. CDR3 sequence: CASSQQGDQPQHF. The CDR3 DNA is TGTGCCAGCAGTCAACAGGGGGACCAGCCCCAGCATTTT.